The 14 T cell receptor beta chains below were found in one sample sequenced in a study of blood T cell repertoires in COVID-19. The table came from immunoSEQ multiplex PCR; TCRdb's copy has only in-frame clones and leaves some out. This table has about 76,000 clones, about four fifths appearing once. The specimen was peripheral blood. The receptors derive from a man in his 70s with acute or convalescent COVID-19.

The chain recombines TRBV18 with TRBJ2-1, with 7 positions matching TRBD1. The V and J ends lost 3 bases and 7 bases, in that order; junction bases with no gene match: 9. Per germline, CDR1 KGHSH and CDR2 LQKENI. This CDR3 has 15 residues. The CDR3 protein is CASSPLTGVGNEQFF. CDR3 bases: TGTGCCAGCTCACCTCTTACAGGGGTAGGGAATGAGCAGTTCTTC. The variable domain in full, completed from reference TRBV18 and TRBJ2-1, reads NAGVMQNPRHLVRRRGQEARLRCSPMKGHSHVYWYRQLPEEGLKFMVYLQKENIIDESGMPKERFSAEFPKEGPSILRIQQVVRGDSAAYFCASSPLTGVGNEQFFGPGTRLTVL.

The V gene is TRBV27, the J gene TRBJ2-1; D possibly corresponds to TRBD1 (6 bases). Germline lookup yields CDR1 MNHEY and CDR2 SMNVEV (reference sequence). V lost 6 bases to trimming and J lost 0 bases, with 12 bases between them. This CDR3 has 15 residues. Here the CDR3 reads CASSSLDSSYNEQFF. The CDR3 DNA sequence: TGTGCCAGCAGCTCTTTGGACAGCTCCTACAATGAGCAGTTCTTC.

The V gene is TRBV2, the J gene TRBJ1-2; 7 bases line up with TRBD1. Trimming removed 3 bases from V and 4 bases from J; junction bases left unmatched: 5. Germline V CDR1 and CDR2: SNHLY, FYNNEI. The CDR3 sequence is 14 residues long. The CDR3 DNA follows: TGTGCCAGCAGTGACTTGGGACAGCTCTATGGCTACACCTTC. Its translation: CASSDLGQLYGYTF.

The chain combines TRBV10-3 with TRBJ2-1, with 8 bases lining up with TRBD2. The V and J ends lost 6 bases and 7 bases, in that order; junction bases with no gene match: 8. Germline loops: CDR1 ENHRY, CDR2 SYGVKD. This CDR3 spans 14 amino acids. The CDR3, as DNA: TGTGCCATCAGGGGACTAGGGGGGGTGAATGAGCAGTTCTTC. Amino acids: CAIRGLGGVNEQFF.

V usage is TRBV7-9 and J usage is TRBJ2-7; TRBD1 matches 9 bases. The CDR3 consists of 16 residues. From germline, CDR1 is SEHNR and CDR2 FQNEAQ (reference sequence). J lost 2 bases, V lost 4 bases, and 9 bases had no gene match. CDR3 nucleotide sequence: TGTGCCAGCAGCTCCCGCGGACAGGGGCCTGCCTACGAGCAGTACTTC. Translation gives CASSSRGQGPAYEQYF.

J is TRBJ2-5 and V is TRBV5-6, with 12 bases lining up with TRBD2. The germline CDR1 and CDR2 sequences are SGHDT and YYEEEE. Trimming took 3 bases from V and 4 from J; bases not matched to a gene: 10. The length of the CDR3 is 17 residues. The CDR3 is CASSSLLAGGGRETQYF. CDR3 DNA sequence: TGTGCCAGCAGCTCGCTACTAGCGGGAGGAGGTCGAGAGACCCAGTACTTC.

The chain carries TRBV28 and TRBJ2-4, with D possibly matching TRBD1 (6 bases). In germline, CDR1 is MDHEN, CDR2 SYDVKM. V was clipped by 4 bases and J by 2 bases, with 12 bases between them. This CDR3 contains 15 residues. CDR3 coding DNA: TGTGCCAGCAGTTCCCCCAGGGGAACCAAAAACATTCAGTACTTC. It specifies CASSSPRGTKNIQYF.

The chain couples TRBV19 to TRBJ2-5; 7 bases agree with TRBD1. Per germline, CDR1 LNHDA and CDR2 SQIVND (reference sequence). Losses at the gene ends were 5 bases for V and 1 base for J; bases not matched to a gene: 10. The CDR3 has 16 residues. For the CDR3, the DNA is TGTGCCAGTAGTGCACAGGGGTATGGAGGCCAAGAGACCCAGTACTTC. It codes for CASSAQGYGGQETQYF.

J is TRBJ1-5 and V is TRBV2, with TRBD1 as a possible D gene (5 bases). This CDR3 has 17 amino acids. With 6 bases removed from V and 0 bases from J, the gap between germline ends came to 18 bases. Germline V gene lookup returns CDR1 SNHLY and CDR2 FYNNEI. As DNA, the CDR3 is TGTGCCAGCAGCGCCCTGGGGGGTGTCTATAGCAATCAGCCCCAGCATTTT. Protein product: CASSALGGVYSNQPQHF.

This rearrangement joins TRBV4-1 to TRBJ2-7, with a possible D match to TRBD2 (5 bases). CDR1 MGHRA and CDR2 YSYEKL come from the germline V gene. The CDR3 totals 13 residues. V lost 4 bases, J lost 2 bases, and 9 bases lay in between. CDR3 nucleotide sequence: TGCGCCAGCAGCCGAGGGCCTGCCTACGAGCAGTACTTC. This encodes CASSRGPAYEQYF.

V and J are TRBV2 and TRBJ2-1; TRBD1 matches at 10 bases. J lost 2 bases, V lost 8 bases, and 6 bases had no gene match. The germline V gene has CDR1 SNHLY and CDR2 FYNNEI. The CDR3 is 15 residues long. In DNA, the CDR3 is TGTGCCAGCTGGAGAGGGACAGGGGCCTACAATGAGCAGTTCTTC. It is translated as CASWRGTGAYNEQFF.

The chain links TRBV29-1 to TRBJ2-7; 7 nucleotides match TRBD2. The germline CDR1 and CDR2 sequences are SQVTM and ANQGSEA. The CDR3 consists of 12 residues. The J segment lost 6 bases and the V segment lost 3 bases, leaving 5 bases of the junction unmatched. The chain's CDR3 is CSVDGGEFEQYF. The CDR3 DNA is TGCAGCGTTGATGGGGGGGAGTTCGAGCAGTACTTC.

The V call is TRBV7-3, the J call TRBJ2-2, with 9 bases identical to TRBD2. Germline V gives CDR1 SGHTA, CDR2 FQGTGA. V was clipped by 5 bases and J by 8 bases; unmatched bases: 6. This CDR3 spans 14 amino acids. CDR3 nucleotide sequence: TGTGCCAGCAGCCCGGGACTAGCATCGGGGGAGCTGTTTTTT. Translation gives CASSPGLASGELFF.

This clone was seen only once. The chain links TRBV3-1 (or the pseudogene TRBV3-2) to TRBJ1-5; 8 bases agree with TRBD1. Trimming removed 4 bases from V and 3 bases from J; junction bases left unmatched: 2. This CDR3 contains 14 residues. Germline V gene lookup returns CDR1 LGHDT and CDR2 YNNKEL (reference sequence). CDR3 nucleotides: TGTGCCAGCAGCCGACAGGGGCCCAATCAGCCCCAGCATTTT. Translating it yields CASSRQGPNQPQHF.